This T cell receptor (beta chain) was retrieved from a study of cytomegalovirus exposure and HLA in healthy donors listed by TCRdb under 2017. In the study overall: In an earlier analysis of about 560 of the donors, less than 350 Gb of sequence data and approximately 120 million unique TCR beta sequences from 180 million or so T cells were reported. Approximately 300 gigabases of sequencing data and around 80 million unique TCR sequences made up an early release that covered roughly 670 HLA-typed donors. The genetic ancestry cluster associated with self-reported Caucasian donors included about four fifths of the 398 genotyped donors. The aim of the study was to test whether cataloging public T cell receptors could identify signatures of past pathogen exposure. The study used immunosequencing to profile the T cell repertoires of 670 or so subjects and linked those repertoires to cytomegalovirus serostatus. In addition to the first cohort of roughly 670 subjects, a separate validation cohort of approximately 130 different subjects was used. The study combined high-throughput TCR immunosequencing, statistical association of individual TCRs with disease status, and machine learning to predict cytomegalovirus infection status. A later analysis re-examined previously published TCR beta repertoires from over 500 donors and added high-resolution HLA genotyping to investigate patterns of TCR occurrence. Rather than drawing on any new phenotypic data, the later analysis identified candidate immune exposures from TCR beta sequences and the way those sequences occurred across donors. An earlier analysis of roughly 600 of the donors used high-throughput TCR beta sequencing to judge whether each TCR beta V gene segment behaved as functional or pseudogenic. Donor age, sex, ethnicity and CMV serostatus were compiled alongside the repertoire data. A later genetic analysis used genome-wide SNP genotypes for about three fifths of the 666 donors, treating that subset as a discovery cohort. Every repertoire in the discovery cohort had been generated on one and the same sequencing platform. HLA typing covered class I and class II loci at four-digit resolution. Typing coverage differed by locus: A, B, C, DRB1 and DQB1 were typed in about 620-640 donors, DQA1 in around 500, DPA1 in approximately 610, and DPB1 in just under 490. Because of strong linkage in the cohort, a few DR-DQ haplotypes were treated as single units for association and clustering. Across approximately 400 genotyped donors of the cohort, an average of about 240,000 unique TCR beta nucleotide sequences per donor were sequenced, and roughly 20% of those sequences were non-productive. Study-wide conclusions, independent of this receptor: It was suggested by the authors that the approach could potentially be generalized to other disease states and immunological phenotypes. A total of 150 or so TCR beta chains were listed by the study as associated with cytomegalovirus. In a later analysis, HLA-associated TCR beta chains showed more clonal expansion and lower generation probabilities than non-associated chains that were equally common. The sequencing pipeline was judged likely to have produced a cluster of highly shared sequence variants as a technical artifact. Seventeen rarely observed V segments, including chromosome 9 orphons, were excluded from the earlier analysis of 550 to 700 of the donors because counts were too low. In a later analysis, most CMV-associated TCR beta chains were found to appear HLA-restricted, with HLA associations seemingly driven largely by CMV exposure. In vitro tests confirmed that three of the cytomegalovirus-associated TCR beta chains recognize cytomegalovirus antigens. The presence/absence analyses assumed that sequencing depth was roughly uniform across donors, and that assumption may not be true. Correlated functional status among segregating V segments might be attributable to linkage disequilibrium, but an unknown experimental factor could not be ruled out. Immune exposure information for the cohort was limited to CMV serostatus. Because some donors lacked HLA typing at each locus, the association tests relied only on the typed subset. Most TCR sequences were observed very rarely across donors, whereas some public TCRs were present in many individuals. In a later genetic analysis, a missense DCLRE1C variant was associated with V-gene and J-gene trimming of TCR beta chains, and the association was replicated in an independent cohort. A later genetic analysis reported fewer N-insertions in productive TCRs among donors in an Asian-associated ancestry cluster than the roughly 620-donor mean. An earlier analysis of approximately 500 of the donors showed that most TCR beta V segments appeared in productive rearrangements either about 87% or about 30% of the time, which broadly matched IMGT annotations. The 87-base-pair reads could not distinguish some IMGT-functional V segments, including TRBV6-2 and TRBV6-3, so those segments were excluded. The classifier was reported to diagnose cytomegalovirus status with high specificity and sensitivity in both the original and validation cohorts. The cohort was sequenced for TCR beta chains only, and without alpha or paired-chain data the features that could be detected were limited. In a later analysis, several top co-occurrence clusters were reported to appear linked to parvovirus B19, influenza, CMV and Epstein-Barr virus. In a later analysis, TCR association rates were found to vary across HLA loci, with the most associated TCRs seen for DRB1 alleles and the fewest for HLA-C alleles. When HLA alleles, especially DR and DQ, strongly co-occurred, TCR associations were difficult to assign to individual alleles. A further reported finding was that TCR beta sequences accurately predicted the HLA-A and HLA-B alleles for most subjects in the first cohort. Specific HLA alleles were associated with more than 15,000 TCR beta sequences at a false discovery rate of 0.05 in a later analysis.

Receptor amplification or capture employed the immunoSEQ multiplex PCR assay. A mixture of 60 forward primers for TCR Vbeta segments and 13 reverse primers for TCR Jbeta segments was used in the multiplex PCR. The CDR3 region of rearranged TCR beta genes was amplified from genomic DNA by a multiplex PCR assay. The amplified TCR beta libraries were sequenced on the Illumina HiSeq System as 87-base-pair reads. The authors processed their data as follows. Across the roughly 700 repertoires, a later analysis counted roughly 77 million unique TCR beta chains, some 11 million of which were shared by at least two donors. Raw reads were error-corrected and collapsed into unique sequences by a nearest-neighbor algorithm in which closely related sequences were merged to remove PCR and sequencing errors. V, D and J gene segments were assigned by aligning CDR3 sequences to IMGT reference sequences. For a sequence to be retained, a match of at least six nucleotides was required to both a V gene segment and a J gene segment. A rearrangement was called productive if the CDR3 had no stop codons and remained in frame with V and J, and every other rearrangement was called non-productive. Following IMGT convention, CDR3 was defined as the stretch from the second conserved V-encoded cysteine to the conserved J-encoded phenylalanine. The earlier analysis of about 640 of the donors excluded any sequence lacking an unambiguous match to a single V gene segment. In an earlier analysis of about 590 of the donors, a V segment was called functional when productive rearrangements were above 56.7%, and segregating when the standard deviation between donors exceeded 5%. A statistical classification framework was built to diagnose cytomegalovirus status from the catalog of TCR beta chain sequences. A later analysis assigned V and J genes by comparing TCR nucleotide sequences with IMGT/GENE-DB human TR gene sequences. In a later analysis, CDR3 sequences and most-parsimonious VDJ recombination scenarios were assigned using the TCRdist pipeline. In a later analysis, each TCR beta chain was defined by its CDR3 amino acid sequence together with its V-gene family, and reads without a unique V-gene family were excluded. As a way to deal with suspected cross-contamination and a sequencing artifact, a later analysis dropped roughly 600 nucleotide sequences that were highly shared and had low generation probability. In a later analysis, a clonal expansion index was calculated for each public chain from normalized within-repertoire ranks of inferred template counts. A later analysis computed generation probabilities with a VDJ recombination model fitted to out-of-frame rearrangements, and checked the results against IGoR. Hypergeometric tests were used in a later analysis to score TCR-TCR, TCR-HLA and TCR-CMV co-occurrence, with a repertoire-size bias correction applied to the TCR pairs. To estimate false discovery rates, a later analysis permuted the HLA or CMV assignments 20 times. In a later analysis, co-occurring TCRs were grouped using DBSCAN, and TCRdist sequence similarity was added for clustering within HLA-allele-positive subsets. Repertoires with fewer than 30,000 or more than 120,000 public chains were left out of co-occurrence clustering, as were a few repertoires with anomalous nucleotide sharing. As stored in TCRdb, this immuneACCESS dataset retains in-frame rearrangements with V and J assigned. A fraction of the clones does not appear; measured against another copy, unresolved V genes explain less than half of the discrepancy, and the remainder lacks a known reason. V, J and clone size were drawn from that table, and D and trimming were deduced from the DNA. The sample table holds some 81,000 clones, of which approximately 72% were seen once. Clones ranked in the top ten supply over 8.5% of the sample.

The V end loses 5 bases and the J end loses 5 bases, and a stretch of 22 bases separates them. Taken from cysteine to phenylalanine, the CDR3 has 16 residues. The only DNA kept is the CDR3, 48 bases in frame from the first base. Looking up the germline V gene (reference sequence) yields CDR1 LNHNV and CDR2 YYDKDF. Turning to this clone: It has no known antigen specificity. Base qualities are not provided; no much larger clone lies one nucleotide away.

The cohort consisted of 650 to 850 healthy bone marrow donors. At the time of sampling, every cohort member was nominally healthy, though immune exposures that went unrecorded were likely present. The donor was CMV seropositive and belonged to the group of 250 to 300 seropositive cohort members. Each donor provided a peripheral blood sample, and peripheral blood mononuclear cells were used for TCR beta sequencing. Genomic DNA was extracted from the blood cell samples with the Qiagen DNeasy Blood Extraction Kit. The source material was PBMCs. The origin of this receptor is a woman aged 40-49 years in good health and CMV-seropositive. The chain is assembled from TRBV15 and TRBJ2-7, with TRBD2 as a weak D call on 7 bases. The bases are TGTGCCACCAGCCGACTGGGGGGGACACAATCTCACGAGCAGTACTTC. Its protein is CATSRLGGTQSHEQYF.